This section outlines one T cell receptor (beta chain) sequence together with its context. Its target is unknown. Each of the donors was a healthy bone marrow donor. PCR used 60 Vbeta primers and 13 Jbeta primers. Methods used by the authors: Later analysis identified approximately 88 million unique TCR beta chains, roughly 11 million shared. Clones were read by immunoSEQ multiplex PCR, and TCRdb kept only the in-frame ones, dropping some. V and J calls and clone size are those listed in that table; D and trimming were worked out from the DNA. The table shows about 180,000 clones, with 77% occurring only once. This specimen belongs to a study of cytomegalovirus exposure and HLA in healthy donors. Whole-study findings and limits: 87-base-pair reads could not separate some V segments, including TRBV6-2 and TRBV6-3.

The CDR3 extends over 16 amino acids. Per the germline V gene, CDR1 is LNHDA and CDR2 is SQIVND (reference sequence). With 4 bases clipped from V and 2 bases from J, the junction kept 5 bases outside the gene matches. The sample taken for sequencing was PBMCs. The TCR was taken from a man between 18 and 29 years old in good health and CMV-seronegative. The chain employs TRBV19 and TRBJ1-6; TRBD1 agrees at 7 bases. The CDR3 region has the DNA TGTGCCAGTAGTACACAGGGGAATGCCTATAATTCACCCCTCCACTTT. As protein: CASSTQGNAYNSPLHF.